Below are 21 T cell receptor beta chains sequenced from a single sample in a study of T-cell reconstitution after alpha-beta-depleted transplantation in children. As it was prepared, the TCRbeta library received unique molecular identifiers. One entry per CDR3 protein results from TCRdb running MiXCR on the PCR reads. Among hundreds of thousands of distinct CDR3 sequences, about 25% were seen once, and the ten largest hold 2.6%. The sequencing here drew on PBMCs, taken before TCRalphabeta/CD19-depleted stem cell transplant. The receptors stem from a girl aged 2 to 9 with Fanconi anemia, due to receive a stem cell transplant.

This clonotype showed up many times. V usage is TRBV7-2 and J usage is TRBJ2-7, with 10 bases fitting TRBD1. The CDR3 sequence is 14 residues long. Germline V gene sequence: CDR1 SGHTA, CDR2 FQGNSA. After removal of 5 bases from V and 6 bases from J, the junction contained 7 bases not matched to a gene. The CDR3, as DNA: TGTGCCAGCAGCACCCCGGGACAGGGGAGCGAGCAGTACTTC. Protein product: CASSTPGQGSEQYF.

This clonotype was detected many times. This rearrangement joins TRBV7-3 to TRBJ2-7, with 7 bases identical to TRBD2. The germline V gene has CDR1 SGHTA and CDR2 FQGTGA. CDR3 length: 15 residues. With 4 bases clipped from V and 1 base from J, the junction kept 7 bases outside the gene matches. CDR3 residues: CASSSVAGHSYEQYF. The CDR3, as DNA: TGTGCCAGCAGCTCTGTAGCGGGCCATTCCTACGAGCAGTACTTC. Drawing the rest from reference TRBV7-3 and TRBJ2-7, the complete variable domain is GAGVSQTPSNKVTEKGKYVELRCDPISGHTALYWYRQSLGQGPEFLIYFQGTGAADDSGLPNDRFFAVRPEGSVSTLKIQRTERGDSAVYLCASSSVAGHSYEQYFGPGTRLTVT.

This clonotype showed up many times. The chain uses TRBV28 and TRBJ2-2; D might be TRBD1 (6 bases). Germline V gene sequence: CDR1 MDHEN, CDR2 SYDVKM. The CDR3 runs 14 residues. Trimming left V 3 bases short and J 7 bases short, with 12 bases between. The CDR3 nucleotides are TGTGCCAGCAGTTTGGCAGGGGAAGGCGGGGAGCTGTTTTTT. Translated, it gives CASSLAGEGGELFF.

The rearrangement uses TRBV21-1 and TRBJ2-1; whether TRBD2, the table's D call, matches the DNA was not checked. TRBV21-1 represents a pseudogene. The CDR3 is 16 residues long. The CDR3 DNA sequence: TGTGCCAGCAGCAAAGAGGAGGGGAGGTCCTACAATGAGCAGTTCTTC. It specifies CASSKEEGRSYNEQFF.

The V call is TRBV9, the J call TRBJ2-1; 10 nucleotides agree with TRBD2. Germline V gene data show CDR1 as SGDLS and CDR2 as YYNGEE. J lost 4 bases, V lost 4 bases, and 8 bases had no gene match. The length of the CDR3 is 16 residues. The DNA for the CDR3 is TGTGCCAGCAGCCCTAAGCGGGGGGGTAATTACAATGAGCAGTTCTTC. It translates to CASSPKRGGNYNEQFF.

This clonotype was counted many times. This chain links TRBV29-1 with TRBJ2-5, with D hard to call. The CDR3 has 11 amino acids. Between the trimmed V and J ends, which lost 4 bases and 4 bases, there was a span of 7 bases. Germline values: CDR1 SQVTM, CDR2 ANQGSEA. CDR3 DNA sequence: TGCAGCGTTGGGGTAGGAGAGACCCAGTACTTC. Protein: CSVGVGETQYF.

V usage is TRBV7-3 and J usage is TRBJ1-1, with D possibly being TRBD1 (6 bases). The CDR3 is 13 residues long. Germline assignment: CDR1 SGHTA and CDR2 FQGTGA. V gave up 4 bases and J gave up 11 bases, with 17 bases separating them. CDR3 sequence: CASSSNTGARAFF. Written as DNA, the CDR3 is TGTGCCAGCAGCTCCAATACGGGGGCGAGGGCTTTCTTT.

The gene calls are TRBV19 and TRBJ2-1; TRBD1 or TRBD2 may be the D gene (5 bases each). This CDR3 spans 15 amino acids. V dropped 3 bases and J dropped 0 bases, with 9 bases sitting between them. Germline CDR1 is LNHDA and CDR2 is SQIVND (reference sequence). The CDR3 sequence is CASSIMRGSYNEQFF. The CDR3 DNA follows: TGTGCCAGTAGTATTATGAGGGGCTCCTACAATGAGCAGTTCTTC.

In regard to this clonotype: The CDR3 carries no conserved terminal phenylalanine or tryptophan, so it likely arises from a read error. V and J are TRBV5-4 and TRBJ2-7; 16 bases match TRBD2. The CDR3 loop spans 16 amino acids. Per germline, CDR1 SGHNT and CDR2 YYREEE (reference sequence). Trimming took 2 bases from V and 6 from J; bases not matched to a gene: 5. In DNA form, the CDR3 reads TGTGCCAGCAGCTTACCAGGGACTAGCGGGAGGGCCGAGCAGTACTCC. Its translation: CASSLPGTSGRAEQYS.

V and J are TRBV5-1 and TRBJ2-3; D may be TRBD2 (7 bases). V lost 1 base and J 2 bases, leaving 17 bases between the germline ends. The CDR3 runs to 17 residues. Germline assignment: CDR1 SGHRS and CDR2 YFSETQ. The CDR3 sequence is CASSLLFAGANTDTQYF. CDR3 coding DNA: TGCGCCAGCAGCTTGTTATTCGCGGGGGCAAACACAGATACGCAGTATTTT. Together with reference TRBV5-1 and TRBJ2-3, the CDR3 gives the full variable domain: KAGVTQTPRYLIKTRGQQVTLSCSPISGHRSVSWYQQTPGQGLQFLFEYFSETQRNKGNFPGRFSGRQFSNSRSEMNVSTLELGDSALYLCASSLLFAGANTDTQYFGPGTRLTVL.

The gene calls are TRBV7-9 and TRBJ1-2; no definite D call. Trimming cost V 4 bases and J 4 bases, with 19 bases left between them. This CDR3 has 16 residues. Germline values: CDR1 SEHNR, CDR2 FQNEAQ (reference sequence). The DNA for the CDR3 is TGTGCCAGCAGCTCCTGGCTGGGGAGAGGGTTCTATGGCTACACCTTC. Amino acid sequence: CASSSWLGRGFYGYTF.

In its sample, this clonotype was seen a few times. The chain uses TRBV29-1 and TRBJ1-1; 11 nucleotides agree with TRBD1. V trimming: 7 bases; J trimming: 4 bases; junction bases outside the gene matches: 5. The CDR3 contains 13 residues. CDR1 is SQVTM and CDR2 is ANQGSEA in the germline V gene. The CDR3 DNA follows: TGCAGCGAGAGGACAGGGGGCCTCACTGAAGCTTTCTTT. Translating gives CSERTGGLTEAFF.

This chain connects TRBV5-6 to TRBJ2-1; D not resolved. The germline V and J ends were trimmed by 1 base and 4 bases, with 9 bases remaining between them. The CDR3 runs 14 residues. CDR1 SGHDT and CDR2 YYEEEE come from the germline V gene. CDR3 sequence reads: CASSLRVWYNEQFF. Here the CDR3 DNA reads TGTGCCAGCAGCTTGAGGGTATGGTACAATGAGCAGTTCTTC.

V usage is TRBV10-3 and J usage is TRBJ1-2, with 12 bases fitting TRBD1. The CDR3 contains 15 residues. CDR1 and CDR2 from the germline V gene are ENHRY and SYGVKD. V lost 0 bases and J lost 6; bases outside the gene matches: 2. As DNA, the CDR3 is TGTGCCATCAGTGAGTCGGGACAGGGGGCGAATGGCTACACCTTC. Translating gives CAISESGQGANGYTF.

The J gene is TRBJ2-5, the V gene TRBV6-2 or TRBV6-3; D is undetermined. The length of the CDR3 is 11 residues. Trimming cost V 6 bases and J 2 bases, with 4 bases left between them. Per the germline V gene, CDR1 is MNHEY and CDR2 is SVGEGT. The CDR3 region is CASRAQETQYF. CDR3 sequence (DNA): TGTGCCAGCAGAGCTCAAGAGACCCAGTACTTC.

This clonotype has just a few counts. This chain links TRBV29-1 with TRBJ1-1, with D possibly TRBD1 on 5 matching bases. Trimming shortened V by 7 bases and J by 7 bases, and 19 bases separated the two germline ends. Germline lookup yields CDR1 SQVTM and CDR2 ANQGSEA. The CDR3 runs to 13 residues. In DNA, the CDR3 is TGCAGCGCACGAAGGGGCAGAGAACTTGAAGCTTTCTTT. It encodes CSARRGRELEAFF. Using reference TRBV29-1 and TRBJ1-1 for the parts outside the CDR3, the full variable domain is SAVISQKPSRDICQRGTSLTIQCQVDSQVTMMFWYRQQPGQSLTLIATANQGSEATYESGFVIDKFPISRPNLTFSTLTVSNMSPEDSSIYLCSARRGRELEAFFGQGTRLTVV.

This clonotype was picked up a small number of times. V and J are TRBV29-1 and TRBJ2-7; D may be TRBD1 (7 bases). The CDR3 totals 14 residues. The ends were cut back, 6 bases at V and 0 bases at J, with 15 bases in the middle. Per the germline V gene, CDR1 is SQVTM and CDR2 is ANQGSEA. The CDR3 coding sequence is TGCAGCGTCCAAGGAGGGGACAGCTCCTACGAGCAGTACTTC. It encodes CSVQGGDSSYEQYF.

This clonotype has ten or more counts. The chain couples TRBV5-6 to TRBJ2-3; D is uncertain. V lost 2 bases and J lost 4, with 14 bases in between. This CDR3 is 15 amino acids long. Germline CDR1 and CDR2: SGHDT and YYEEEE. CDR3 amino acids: CASSFSPRTSDTQYF. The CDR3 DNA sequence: TGTGCCAGCAGCTTCTCGCCGCGTACCTCAGATACGCAGTATTTT.

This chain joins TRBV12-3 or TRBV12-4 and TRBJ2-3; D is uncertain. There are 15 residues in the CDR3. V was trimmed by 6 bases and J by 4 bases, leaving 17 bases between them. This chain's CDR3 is CASSYQLDPPDTQYF. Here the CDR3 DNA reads TGTGCCAGCAGCTACCAATTGGACCCGCCAGATACGCAGTATTTT.

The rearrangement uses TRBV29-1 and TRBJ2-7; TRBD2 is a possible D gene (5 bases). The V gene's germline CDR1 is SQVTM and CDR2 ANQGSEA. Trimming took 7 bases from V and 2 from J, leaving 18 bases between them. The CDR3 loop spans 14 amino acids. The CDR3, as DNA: TGCAGCGCCTCAGCGGTGGGCAGACCCTACGAGCAGTACTTC. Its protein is CSASAVGRPYEQYF.

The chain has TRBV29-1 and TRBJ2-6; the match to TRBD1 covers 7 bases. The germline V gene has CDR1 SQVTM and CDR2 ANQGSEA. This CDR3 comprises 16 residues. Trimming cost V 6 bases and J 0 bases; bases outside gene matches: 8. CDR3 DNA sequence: TGCAGCGTAGAACGGGACAGTCCCTCTGGGGCCAACGTCCTGACTTTC. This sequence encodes CSVERDSPSGANVLTF.